The sample holds a few counts of the clone carrying this T cell receptor beta chain. The antigen is unknown. Caucasian individuals from Russia who were healthy and aged roughly 6 to 95 acted as donors. It was with a sample-barcoded 5' primer and a J-beta primer mix that a second PCR of about 7 to 12 cycles was run. MiXCR was run by TCRdb on the 5' RACE reads, yielding one entry per CDR3 protein. The table includes 1.5 million to 2 million distinct CDR3 sequences, 28% detected once. CDR3 length: 13 amino acids. Germline assignment: CDR1 KGHDR and CDR2 SFDVKD. This entry comes from a study of blood T cells in healthy people across ages. Study-level results: Aged donors had fewer naive CD4+ cells and lower diversity than long-lived donors. Samples with more naive T cells showed higher observed beta diversity.

The chain is built from TRBV24-1 and TRBJ2-7; no firm D call. The DNA matches TRBJ2-5 better at its end, which makes the J call doubtful. Sequencing was done on a sample of blood. The receptor was derived from a woman aged 25 to 39 in good health. The CDR3 sequence: CATSDPPGETQYF. DNA of the CDR3: TGTGCCACCAGTGACCCCCCGGGTGAGACCCAGTACTTC.